Following are 27 T cell receptor beta chains from one sample sequenced in a study of blood T cells in healthy people across ages. Through a sample-barcoded 5' primer and a J-beta primer mix, a second PCR was run for roughly 6 to 12 cycles. TCRdb reprocessed the 5' RACE reads with MiXCR, giving one entry per CDR3 protein. The sample gives some 710,000 distinct CDR3 sequences, 22% of which show up once; around a fifth is in the top ten. Sequenced sample: blood. Receptor source: a man aged 65-85 years in good health.

The sample holds a few counts of this clonotype. V usage is TRBV12-3 or TRBV12-4 and J usage is TRBJ1-5; 10 nucleotides match TRBD1. The junction had 4 bases not matched to a gene; V was cut back by 2 bases and J by 6 bases. This CDR3 spans 15 amino acids. DNA for the CDR3: TGTGCCAGCAGTTTACCAGACAGGGGGCGTCAGCCCCAGCATTTT. Its translation is CASSLPDRGRQPQHF.

This clonotype was seen a handful of times. Here the CDR3 reads CASTSAGEHIQYF. CDR3 DNA: TGTGCCAGCACATCGGCAGGGGAGCACATTCAGTACTTC. The chain uses TRBV28 and TRBJ2-4, with D maybe TRBD1 (6 bases). Trimming stripped 7 bases from V and 8 bases from J, with 15 bases between. CDR1 is MDHEN and CDR2 is SYDVKM in the germline V gene. This CDR3 region has 13 residues.

This clonotype was seen a few times. The rearrangement joins TRBV9 to TRBJ2-3, with D uncertain. The CDR3 contains 14 residues. V gave up 3 bases and J gave up 4 bases, with 12 bases separating them. Germline-derived CDR1 and CDR2 are SGDLS and YYNGEE. The CDR3 DNA reads as TGTGCCAGCAGCGCGTGGTCGGGTGCAGATACGCAGTATTTT. It translates to CASSAWSGADTQYF.

Here the CDR3 reads CASSSVTSGWKNIQYF. The CDR3 DNA reads as TGTGCCAGCAGTTCTGTAACTAGCGGGTGGAAAAACATTCAGTACTTC. The chain has TRBV6-2 or TRBV6-3 and TRBJ2-4; 9 positions match TRBD2. J was trimmed by 4 bases and V by 4 bases; bases with no gene match: 8. Germline loops: CDR1 MNHEY, CDR2 SVGEGT. CDR3 size: 16 residues.

In its sample, this clonotype was seen once. The V call is TRBV5-6, the J call TRBJ2-5; maybe TRBD2 (5 bases). The end of the DNA aligns better with TRBJ2-7, so the J call may be wrong. There are 17 residues in the CDR3. Germline CDR1 reads SGHDT; CDR2 reads YYEEEE. The CDR3 nucleotides read TGTGCCAGCAGCTTGCACTCGGGGTTCGGGGTTATCAACGAGCAGTACTTC. Translation: CASSLHSGFGVINEQYF.

The chain combines TRBV20-1 with TRBJ2-5; the D gene is possibly TRBD1 (6 bases). The CDR3 covers 14 residues. Germline-derived CDR1 and CDR2 are DFQATT and SNEGSKA (reference sequence). Trimming removed 3 bases from V and 11 bases from J, with 22 bases in between. The CDR3 loop reads CSASGQGNSGEQYF. CDR3 in DNA: TGCAGTGCTAGCGGGCAGGGCAATTCAGGGGAGCAGTACTTC.

The chain recombines TRBV3-1 with TRBJ2-1, with TRBD2 matching 15 bases. Germline CDR1 and CDR2: LGHDT and YNNKEL (reference sequence). The CDR3 runs 19 residues. The trim removed 5 bases at V and 7 bases at J, leaving 15 bases unmatched. The CDR3 loop is CASSFGTGGLAGGSNEQFF. Written as DNA, the CDR3 is TGTGCCAGCAGCTTCGGGACGGGGGGACTAGCGGGAGGTAGTAATGAGCAGTTCTTC.

This clonotype was recorded many times. V and J are TRBV7-2 and TRBJ2-2; TRBD2 is a possible D gene (6 bases). Germline V gene lookup returns CDR1 SGHTA and CDR2 FQGNSA. Trimming removed 1 base at V and 5 bases at J, with 8 bases between. The CDR3 has 14 residues. The CDR3 spells CASSLVAGTGELFF. Here the CDR3 DNA reads TGTGCCAGCAGCTTAGTGGCGGGAACCGGGGAGCTGTTTTTT.

This clonotype has only a few counts. This chain links TRBV14 with TRBJ1-4, with TRBD1 matching 8 bases. J lost 5 bases, V lost 1 base, and 6 bases had no gene match. The germline V gene encodes CDR1 SGHDN and CDR2 FVKESK. The CDR3 consists of 16 residues. CDR3 sequence (DNA): TGTGCCAGCAGCCAAGTTCAGGACAGGGTAAATGAAAAACTGTTTTTT. Protein: CASSQVQDRVNEKLFF.

This clonotype has more than one count but fewer than ten. The chain links TRBV30 to TRBJ2-7; D might be TRBD1 (5 bases). Per the germline V gene, CDR1 is GTSNPN and CDR2 is SVGIG (reference sequence). Trimming removed 2 bases at V and 3 bases at J, with 8 bases between. The CDR3 is 12 amino acids. Here the CDR3 reads CAWSPGFYEQYV. The CDR3 DNA is TGTGCCTGGAGTCCAGGGTTCTACGAGCAGTACGTC.

The V and J genes are TRBV6-1 and TRBJ1-1; no clear D gene. Germline lookup yields CDR1 MNHNS and CDR2 SASEGT. The CDR3 is made up of 13 amino acids. Trimming removed 6 bases at V and 3 bases at J, with 11 bases between. The CDR3, as DNA: TGTGCCAGCAGCAGCACCCCGGACACTGAAGCTTTCTTT. Residues: CASSSTPDTEAFF.

The chain is built from TRBV2 and TRBJ1-5; D is ambiguous. The length of the CDR3 is 13 residues. Between the trimmed V and J ends, which lost 7 bases and 4 bases, there was a span of 11 bases. Germline-derived CDR1 and CDR2 are SNHLY and FYNNEI. The CDR3 here is CASTRDGNQPQHF. The DNA of the CDR3 is TGTGCCAGCACCCGAGACGGGAATCAGCCCCAGCATTTT.

As regards this clonotype: Germline and junction disagree at one end, which may indicate a read error. This rearrangement joins TRBV12-3 or TRBV12-4 to TRBJ2-3; D is ambiguous. The CDR3 totals 12 residues. Here the CDR3 reads CASSLISRKQYF. The CDR3 region has the DNA TGTGCTAGCAGTTTAATCAGTAGGAAGCAGTATTTT.

V is TRBV6-5 and J is TRBJ2-7; maybe TRBD2 (6 bases). The CDR3 consists of 11 residues. Germline CDR1 MNHEY, CDR2 SVGAGI. V dropped 2 bases and J dropped 12 bases, with 11 bases sitting between them. The CDR3 coding sequence is TGTGCCAGCAGTTACCGTGGGGGGACGTACTTC. Its translation is CASSYRGGTYF.

A few counts support this clonotype. CDR3 coding DNA: TGTGCCAGCAGCCACCCCACCGGGGAGCTGTTTTTT. Its protein is CASSHPTGELFF. This chain joins TRBV3-1 and TRBJ2-2; D remains ambiguous. The CDR3 has 12 amino acids. The germline gives CDR1 LGHDT, CDR2 YNNKEL (reference sequence). Trimming shortened V by 3 bases and J by 4 bases, and 3 bases separated the two germline ends.

Ten or more counts support this clonotype. The chain combines TRBV29-1 with TRBJ2-7; D is unresolved. With 2 bases removed from V and 2 bases from J, the gap between germline ends came to 13 bases. Germline CDR1 and CDR2: SQVTM and ANQGSEA. The CDR3 runs to 14 residues. The CDR3 reads CSVESPDGTYEQYF. As DNA, the CDR3 is TGCAGCGTTGAATCACCAGACGGAACCTACGAGCAGTACTTC.

The sample holds a few counts of this clonotype. The chain combines TRBV20-1 with TRBJ1-1; unclear D gene. The V end was cut by 0 bases, the J end by 7 bases, with 9 bases between. The length of the CDR3 is 12 residues. CDR1 is DFQATT, CDR2 SNEGSKA, per germline (reference sequence). In DNA, the CDR3 is TGCAGTGCTAGAGATGACCAGCTTGAAGCTTTCTTT. Translated: CSARDDQLEAFF.

This clonotype occurred a few times. The gene calls are TRBV28 and TRBJ1-2; the D gene is possibly TRBD1 (5 bases). The CDR3 has 13 amino acids. With 6 bases removed from V and 5 bases from J, the gap between germline ends came to 13 bases. Per germline, CDR1 MDHEN and CDR2 SYDVKM. The CDR3 DNA reads TGTGCCAGCAGCCGCGGGGGGGTTTATGGCTACACCTTC. Translating gives CASSRGGVYGYTF.

This clonotype was picked up many times. The genes are TRBV7-2 and TRBJ2-7; D possibly corresponds to TRBD1 (5 bases). Germline lookup yields CDR1 SGHTA and CDR2 FQGNSA. Trimming shortened V by 5 bases and J by 0 bases, and 11 bases separated the two germline ends. This CDR3 contains 14 residues. The CDR3 DNA follows: TGTGCCAGCAGCCAGGACACTTACTCCTACGAGCAGTACTTC. It yields the protein CASSQDTYSYEQYF.

This clonotype was counted between two and nine times. The chain uses TRBV5-1 and TRBJ2-2; D is undetermined. In germline, CDR1 is SGHRS, CDR2 YFSETQ. The CDR3 length is 16 residues. V shed 0 bases and J shed 2 bases, with 11 bases lying between them. In nucleotides, the CDR3 is TGCGCCAGCAGCTTGGTCTTACGACAAAACACCGGGGAGCTGTTTTTT. Translated, it gives CASSLVLRQNTGELFF.

A word on this clonotype: The junction departs from germline at one end; a sequencing error may be responsible. The J gene is TRBJ2-2, the V gene TRBV27; TRBD1 matches at 7 bases. Germline V gives CDR1 MNHEY, CDR2 SMNVEV (reference sequence). The CDR3 runs to 14 residues. This chain's CDR3 is CASNRGLNTGEPFF. The DNA of the CDR3 is TGTGCCAGCAACAGGGGCCTGAACACCGGGGAGCCGTTTTTT.

The chain has TRBV7-2 and TRBJ2-5; D is undetermined. V lost 5 bases to trimming and J lost 5 bases, with 15 bases between them. Germline V gene lookup returns CDR1 SGHTA and CDR2 FQGNSA. The CDR3 length is 14 residues. The CDR3 coding sequence is TGTGCCAGCAGCGAATCCCAGGTCCGGGAGACCCAGTACTTC. It is translated as CASSESQVRETQYF.

This clonotype has only a few counts. V is TRBV4-1 and J is TRBJ2-3; tentative D call: TRBD2 (6 bases). The CDR3 length is 17 residues. V was cut by 2 bases and J by 0 bases, with 15 bases left in between. Germline V gene sequence: CDR1 MGHRA, CDR2 YSYEKL. This chain's CDR3 is CASSQSGSGESTDTQYF. DNA for the CDR3: TGCGCCAGCAGCCAATCGGGGTCGGGGGAGAGCACAGATACGCAGTATTTT.

The chain combines TRBV20-1 with TRBJ2-3, with D hard to call. The CDR3 sequence is 15 residues long. From germline, CDR1 is DFQATT and CDR2 SNEGSKA (reference sequence). The ends were cut back, 1 base at V and 0 bases at J, with 11 bases in the middle. CDR3 residues: CSARARRKSTDTQYF. The CDR3 DNA is TGCAGTGCTAGAGCGAGGCGGAAAAGCACAGATACGCAGTATTTT.

CDR3: CASSYSIGVQFF. As DNA, the CDR3 is TGTGCCAGCAGTTACTCGATTGGGGTTCAGTTCTTC. J is TRBJ2-5 and V is TRBV6-5; the D is unclear. The last part of the DNA fits TRBJ2-1 better; the J call may be wrong. Germline lookup yields CDR1 MNHEY and CDR2 SVGAGI. The CDR3 spans 12 residues.

This clonotype was seen more than once but under ten times. The chain couples TRBV20-1 to TRBJ1-4; tentative D call: TRBD1 (6 bases). Trimming removed 2 bases from V and 5 bases from J, with 15 bases in between. The V gene's germline CDR1 is DFQATT and CDR2 SNEGSKA (reference sequence). The CDR3 is 15 residues long. The CDR3 loop reads CSARPRGQPNEKLFF. The CDR3 DNA reads TGCAGTGCTAGACCCAGGGGACAACCGAATGAAAAACTGTTTTTT.

Worth noting for this clonotype: A read error is possible here, since a much larger clone lies one base away. The chain couples TRBV27 to TRBJ2-3, with 9 nucleotides matching TRBD2. Germline V gives CDR1 MNHEY, CDR2 SMNVEV (reference sequence). The CDR3 consists of 16 residues. The CDR3 coding sequence is TGTGCCAGCAGCCGCCAAGCGGGGGGAGGGGAAGATATGCAGTATTTT. Amino acids: CASSRQAGGGEDMQYF.